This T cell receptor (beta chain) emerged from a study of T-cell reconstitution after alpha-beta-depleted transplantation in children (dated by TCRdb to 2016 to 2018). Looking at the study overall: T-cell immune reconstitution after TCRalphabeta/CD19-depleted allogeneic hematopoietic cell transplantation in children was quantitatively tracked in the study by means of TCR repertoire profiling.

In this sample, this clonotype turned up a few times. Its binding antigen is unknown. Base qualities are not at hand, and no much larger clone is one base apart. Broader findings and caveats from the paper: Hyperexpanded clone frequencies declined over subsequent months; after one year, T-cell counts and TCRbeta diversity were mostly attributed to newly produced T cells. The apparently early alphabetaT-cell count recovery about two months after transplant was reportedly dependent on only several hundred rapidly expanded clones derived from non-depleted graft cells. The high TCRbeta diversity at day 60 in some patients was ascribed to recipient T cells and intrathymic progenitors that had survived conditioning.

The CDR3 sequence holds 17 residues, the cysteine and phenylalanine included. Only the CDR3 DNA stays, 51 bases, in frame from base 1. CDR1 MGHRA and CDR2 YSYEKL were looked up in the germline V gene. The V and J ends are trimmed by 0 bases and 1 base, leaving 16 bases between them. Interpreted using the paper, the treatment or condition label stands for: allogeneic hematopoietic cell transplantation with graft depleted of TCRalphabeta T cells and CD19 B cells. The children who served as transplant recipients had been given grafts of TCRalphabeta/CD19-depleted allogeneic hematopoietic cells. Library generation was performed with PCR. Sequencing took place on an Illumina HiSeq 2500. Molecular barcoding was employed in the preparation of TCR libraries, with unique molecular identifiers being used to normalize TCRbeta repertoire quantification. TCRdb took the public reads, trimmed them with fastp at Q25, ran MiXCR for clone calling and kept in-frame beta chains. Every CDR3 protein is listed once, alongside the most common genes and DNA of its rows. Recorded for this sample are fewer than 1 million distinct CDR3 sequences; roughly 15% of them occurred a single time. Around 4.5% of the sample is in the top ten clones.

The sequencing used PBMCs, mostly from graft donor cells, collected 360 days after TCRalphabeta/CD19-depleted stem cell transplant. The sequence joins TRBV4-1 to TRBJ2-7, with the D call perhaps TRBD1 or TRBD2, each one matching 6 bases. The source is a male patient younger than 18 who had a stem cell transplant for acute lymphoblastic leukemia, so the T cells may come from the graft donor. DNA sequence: TGCGCCAGCAGCCAAGATAGGGGGGCAGTCCCTTCCTACGAGCAGTACTTC. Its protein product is CASSQDRGAVPSYEQYF.